The rows below give T cell receptor beta chains drawn from one sample of a study of T cells in Graves' hyperthyroidism and ophthalmopathy. A single record per CDR3 protein comes from TCRdb applying MiXCR to the multiplex PCR reads. Of approximately 700,000 distinct CDR3 sequences listed, around 15% are singletons. Sequencing was performed on blood. The receptors were sampled from a man younger than 30 with Graves' hyperthyroidism. CDR3s include the opening cysteine and the closing phenylalanine or tryptophan. D genes are given only for firm matches. Clone size is not always given. Where it is, it says once, few, many or a class for expanded clones.

cdr3_aa | cdr3_nt | j_call | clone_size | v_call | d_call
CASSFSPRATQYF | TGTGCCAGCAGTTTTTCGCCCCGGGCGACCCAGTACTTC | TRBJ2-5 | many | TRBV27 | NA
CSAGPLGQGADEQYF | TGCAGTGCTGGCCCACTGGGACAGGGGGCGGACGAGCAGTACTTC | TRBJ2-7 | NA | TRBV20-1 | TRBD1
CASSQFLGLAGMGEQYF | TGTGCCAGCAGCCAGTTCCTCGGACTAGCGGGGATGGGAGAGCAGTACTTC | TRBJ2-7 | NA | TRBV14 | TRBD2
CASSLGLSDQPQHF | TGCGCCAGCAGCTTGGGGCTGTCAGATCAGCCCCAGCATTTT | TRBJ1-5 | NA | TRBV5-1 | NA
CASSYSIGRLNYGYTF | TGTGCCAGCAGTTACTCGATAGGACGGTTGAACTATGGCTACACCTTC | TRBJ1-2 | few | TRBV6-5 | NA
CSAKRGGITEAFF | TGCAGTGCTAAAAGGGGAGGCATCACTGAAGCTTTCTTT | TRBJ1-1 | many | TRBV20-1 | NA
CASSPDRLSNQPQHF | TGTGCCAGCAGCCCTGACAGGCTAAGCAATCAGCCCCAGCATTTT | TRBJ1-5 | few | TRBV6-1 | NA
CASSPISDRASTFF | TGCGCCAGCAGCCCGATTTCGGACAGGGCATCAACTTTCTTT | TRBJ1-1 | few | TRBV5-1 | TRBD1
CASSSSSTGLVYNEQFF | TGTGCCAGCAGCTCGTCCTCGACAGGGTTGGTCTACAATGAGCAGTTCTTC | TRBJ2-1 | many | TRBV7-9 | TRBD1
CSVGGDTEAFF | TGCAGCGTTGGGGGTGACACTGAAGCTTTCTTT | TRBJ1-1 | many | TRBV29-1 | NA
CASGLSGDRVSPLHF | TGTGCTAGTGGTTTGAGCGGGGACAGGGTCTCACCCCTCCACTTT | TRBJ1-6 | NA | TRBV12-5 | TRBD1
CSAASGLAGKGADTQYF | TGCAGTGCTGCATCGGGACTAGCGGGGAAGGGAGCAGATACGCAGTATTTT | TRBJ2-3 | NA | TRBV20-1 | TRBD2
CASSPTSGRGSYNEQFF | TGTGCCAGCAGCCCCACTAGCGGGAGGGGTTCCTACAATGAGCAGTTCTTC | TRBJ2-1 | many | TRBV7-9 | TRBD2
CASSEGLDTQYF | TGTGCCAGCAGTGAAGGGCTAGATACGCAGTATTTT | TRBJ2-3 | many | TRBV2 | NA
CASSQGASGLVVYEQFF | TGTGCCAGCAGCCAGGGCGCCTCGGGACTAGTTGTTTATGAGCAGTTCTTC | TRBJ2-1 | NA | TRBV3-2 | NA
CATSRDGETQYF | TGTGCCACCAGCAGAGATGGGGAGACCCAGTACTTC | TRBJ2-5 | few | TRBV15 | NA